Here is one T cell receptor beta chain with its context. The antigen is unknown. This record belongs to a study of cytomegalovirus exposure and HLA in healthy donors. Study outcomes and limitations: The tendency of first-cohort TCR clusters to co-occur in the 120 or so validation repertoires emerged from a later analysis. With high specificity and sensitivity, the classifier reportedly diagnosed cytomegalovirus status. CMV antigen specificity was confirmed in vitro for three CMV-associated chains.

Germline-derived CDR1 and CDR2 are SGDLS and YYNGEE. The CDR3 runs 17 residues. V was cut by 0 bases and J by 7 bases, with 20 bases left in between. The study drew the donors from its approximately 130-subject validation cohort, separate from the approximately 700-subject first cohort. Using immunoSEQ multiplex PCR, the repertoire was profiled, and TCRdb retains in-frame clones only, with some absent. The top ten hold about 1.2% of the sample, which has 200,000 to 300,000 clones, approximately 86% seen once. Sequencing was carried out using PBMCs. This chain joins TRBV9 and TRBJ2-1, with D possibly TRBD2 on 6 matching bases. This TCR was sampled from a woman in her 30s in good health and CMV-seropositive. In DNA, the CDR3 is TGTGCCAGCAGCGTAGTCGGTAGCGGCATATCTTGGAATGAGCAGTTCTTC. It is translated as CASSVVGSGISWNEQFF.